This TCR beta chain was captured by sequencing in a study of blood T cells in healthy people across ages. Study-level points and caveats: Long-lived donors carried more naive CD4+ cells and greater diversity than aged donors. Per-million-T-cell TCR beta diversity fell roughly linearly with age.

The CDR3 sequence is 16 residues long. V was clipped by 4 bases and J by 5 bases; unmatched bases: 8. The V gene's germline CDR1 is LNHDA and CDR2 SQIVND (reference sequence). A second about 7 to 12 cycle PCR used barcoded and J-beta primers. TCRdb re-derived calls from the 5' RACE reads in MiXCR, one entry per CDR3 protein. The sample carries approximately 730,000 distinct CDR3 sequences, 35% to 45% recorded once. This clonotype was counted only a few times. Its antigen is unidentified. The V gene is TRBV19, the J gene TRBJ2-1; 10 bases are a match to TRBD2. Sequenced material: blood. The TCR was taken from a woman aged 55-69 years in good health. Written as DNA, the CDR3 is TGTGCCAGTAGTAACGTAGGTAGCGGGGGGAACAATGAGCAGTTCTTC. Translation: CASSNVGSGGNNEQFF. Together with reference TRBV19 and TRBJ2-1, the CDR3 gives the full variable domain: DGGITQSPKYLFRKEGQNVTLSCEQNLNHDAMYWYRQDPGQGLRLIYYSQIVNDFQKGDIAEGYSVSREKKESFPLTVTSAQKNPTAFYLCASSNVGSGGNNEQFFGPGTRLTVL.